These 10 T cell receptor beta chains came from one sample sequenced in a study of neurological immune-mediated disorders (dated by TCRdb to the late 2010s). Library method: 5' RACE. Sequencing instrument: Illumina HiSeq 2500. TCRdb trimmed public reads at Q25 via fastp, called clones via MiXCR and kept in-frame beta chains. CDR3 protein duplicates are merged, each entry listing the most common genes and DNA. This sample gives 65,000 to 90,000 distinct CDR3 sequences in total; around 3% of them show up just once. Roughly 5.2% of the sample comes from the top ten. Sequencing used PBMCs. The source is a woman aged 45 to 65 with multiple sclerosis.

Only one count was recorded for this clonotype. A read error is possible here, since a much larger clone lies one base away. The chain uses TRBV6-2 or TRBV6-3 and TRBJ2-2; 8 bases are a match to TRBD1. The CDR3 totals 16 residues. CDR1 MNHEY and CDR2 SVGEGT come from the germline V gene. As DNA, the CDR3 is TGTGCCAGCAGTCTGACAGGGGTGCCTTACACCGGGGCGCTGTTTTTT. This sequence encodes CASSLTGVPYTGALFF.

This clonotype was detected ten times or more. The CDR3 reads CASSPGQGDQPQHF. CDR3 DNA: TGTGCCAGCTCACCGGGGCAGGGAGATCAGCCCCAGCATTTT. V and J are TRBV18 and TRBJ1-5; weak D call: TRBD1 (5 bases). The CDR3 is 14 residues long. Germline-derived CDR1 and CDR2 are KGHSH and LQKENI. The V end lost 3 bases, the J end lost 5 bases, and 11 bases lay between the germline ends.

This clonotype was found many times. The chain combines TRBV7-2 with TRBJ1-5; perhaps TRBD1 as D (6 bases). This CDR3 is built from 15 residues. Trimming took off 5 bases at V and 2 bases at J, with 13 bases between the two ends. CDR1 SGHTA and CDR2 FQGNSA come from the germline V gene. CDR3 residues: CASSLRGQGNQPQHF. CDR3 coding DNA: TGTGCCAGCAGCCTCCGGGGGCAAGGCAATCAGCCCCAGCATTTT.

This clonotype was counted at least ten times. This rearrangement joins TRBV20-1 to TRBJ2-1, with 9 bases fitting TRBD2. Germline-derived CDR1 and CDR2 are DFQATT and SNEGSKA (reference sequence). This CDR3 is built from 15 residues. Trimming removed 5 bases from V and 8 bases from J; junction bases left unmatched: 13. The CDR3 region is CSAQWVAGDVDEQFF. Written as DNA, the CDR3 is TGCAGTGCTCAGTGGGTAGCGGGAGATGTCGATGAGCAGTTCTTC.

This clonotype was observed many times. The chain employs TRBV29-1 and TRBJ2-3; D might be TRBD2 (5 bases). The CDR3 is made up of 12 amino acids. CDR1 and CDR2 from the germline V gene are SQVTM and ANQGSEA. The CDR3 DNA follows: TGCGCGGTGGGAGCGATTGCAGATACGCAGTATTTT. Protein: CAVGAIADTQYF.

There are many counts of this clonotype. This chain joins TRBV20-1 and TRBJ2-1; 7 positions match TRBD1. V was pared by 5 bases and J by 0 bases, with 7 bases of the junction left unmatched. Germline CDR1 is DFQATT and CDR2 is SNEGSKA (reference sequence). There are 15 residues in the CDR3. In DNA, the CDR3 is TGCAGTGCTCCGGACAGGTCCTACTCCTACAATGAGCAGTTCTTC. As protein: CSAPDRSYSYNEQFF.

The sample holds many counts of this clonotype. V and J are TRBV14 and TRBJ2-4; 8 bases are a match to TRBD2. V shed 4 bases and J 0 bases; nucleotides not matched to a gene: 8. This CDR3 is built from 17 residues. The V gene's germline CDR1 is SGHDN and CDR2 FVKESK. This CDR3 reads CASSPTTSGLAKNIQYF. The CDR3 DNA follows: TGTGCCAGCAGCCCAACCACTAGCGGCCTAGCCAAAAACATTCAGTACTTC.

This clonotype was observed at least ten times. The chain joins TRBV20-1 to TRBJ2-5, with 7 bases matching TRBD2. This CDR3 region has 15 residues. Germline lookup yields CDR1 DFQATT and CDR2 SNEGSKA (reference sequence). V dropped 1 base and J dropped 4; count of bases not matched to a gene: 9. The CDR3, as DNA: TGCAGTGCTAGAGCGGCGGGAGCCCTCAGAGAGACCCAGTACTTC. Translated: CSARAAGALRETQYF.

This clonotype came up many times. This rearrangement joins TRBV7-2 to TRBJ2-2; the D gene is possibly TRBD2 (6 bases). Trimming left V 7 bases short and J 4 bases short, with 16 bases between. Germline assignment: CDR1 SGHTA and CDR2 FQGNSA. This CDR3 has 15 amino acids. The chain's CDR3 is CASKRAGMGTGELFF. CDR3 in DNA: TGTGCCAGCAAGAGGGCGGGAATGGGCACCGGGGAGCTGTTTTTT.

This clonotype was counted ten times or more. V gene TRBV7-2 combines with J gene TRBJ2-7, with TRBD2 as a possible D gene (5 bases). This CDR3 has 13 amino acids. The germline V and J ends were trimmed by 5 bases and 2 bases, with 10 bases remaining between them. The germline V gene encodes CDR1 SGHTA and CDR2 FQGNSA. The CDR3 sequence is CASSRTETYEQYF. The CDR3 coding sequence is TGTGCCAGCAGCCGGACTGAGACCTACGAGCAGTACTTC.